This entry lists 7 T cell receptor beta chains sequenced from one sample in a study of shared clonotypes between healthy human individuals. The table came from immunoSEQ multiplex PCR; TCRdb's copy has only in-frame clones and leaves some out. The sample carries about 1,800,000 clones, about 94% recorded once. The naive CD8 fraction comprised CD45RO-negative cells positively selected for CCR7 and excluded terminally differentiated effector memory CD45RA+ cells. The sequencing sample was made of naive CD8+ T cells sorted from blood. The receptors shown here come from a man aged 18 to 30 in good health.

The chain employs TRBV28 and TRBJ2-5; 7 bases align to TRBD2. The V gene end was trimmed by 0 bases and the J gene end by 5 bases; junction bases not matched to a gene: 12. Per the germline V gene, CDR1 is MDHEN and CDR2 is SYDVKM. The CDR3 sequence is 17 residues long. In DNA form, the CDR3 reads TGTGCCAGCAGTTTATGGCCCCGGGAGGCCACCTCGGAGACCCAGTACTTC. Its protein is CASSLWPREATSETQYF.

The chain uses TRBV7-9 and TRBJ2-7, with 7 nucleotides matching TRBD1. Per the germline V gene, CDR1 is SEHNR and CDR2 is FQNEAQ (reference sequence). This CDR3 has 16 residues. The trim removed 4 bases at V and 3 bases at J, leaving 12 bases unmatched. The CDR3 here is CASSSSTGKRGYEQYF. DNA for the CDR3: TGTGCCAGCAGCTCATCGACAGGGAAGAGGGGCTACGAGCAGTACTTC.

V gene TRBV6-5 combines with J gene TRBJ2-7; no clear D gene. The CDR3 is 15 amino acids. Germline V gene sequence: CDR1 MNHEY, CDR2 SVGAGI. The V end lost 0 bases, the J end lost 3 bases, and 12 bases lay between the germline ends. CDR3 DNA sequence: TGTGCCAGCAGTTACTCGACCCAGGCTAACTACGAGCAGTACTTC. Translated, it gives CASSYSTQANYEQYF.

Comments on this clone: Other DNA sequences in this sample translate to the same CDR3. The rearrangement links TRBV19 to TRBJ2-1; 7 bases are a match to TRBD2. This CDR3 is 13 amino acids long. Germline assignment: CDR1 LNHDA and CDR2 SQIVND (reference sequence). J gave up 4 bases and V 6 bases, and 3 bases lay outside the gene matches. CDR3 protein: CASSPGGYNEQFF. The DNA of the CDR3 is TGTGCCAGTAGCCCGGGGGGTTACAATGAGCAGTTCTTC.

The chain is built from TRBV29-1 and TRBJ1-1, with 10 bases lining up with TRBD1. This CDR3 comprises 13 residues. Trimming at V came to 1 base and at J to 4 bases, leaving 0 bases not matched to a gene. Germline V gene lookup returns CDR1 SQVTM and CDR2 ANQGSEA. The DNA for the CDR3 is TGCAGCGTTGAAGGGACAGGGGGCACTGAAGCTTTCTTT. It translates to CSVEGTGGTEAFF. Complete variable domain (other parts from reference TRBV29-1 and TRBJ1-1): SAVISQKPSRDICQRGTSLTIQCQVDSQVTMMFWYRQQPGQSLTLIATANQGSEATYESGFVIDKFPISRPNLTFSTLTVSNMSPEDSSIYLCSVEGTGGTEAFFGQGTRLTVV.

The CDR3 DNA reads as TGTGCCAGCAGCCCACCCCGTTTAAGCCAAGAGACCCAGTACTTC. It specifies CASSPPRLSQETQYF. The J gene is TRBJ2-5, the V gene TRBV7-9, with D hard to call. The CDR3 has 15 residues. V lost 5 bases, J lost 1 base, and 14 bases lay in between. The germline V gene encodes CDR1 SEHNR and CDR2 FQNEAQ (reference sequence). Variable domain in full (rest from reference TRBV7-9 and TRBJ2-5): DTGVSQNPRHKITKRGQNVTFRCDPISEHNRLYWYRQTLGQGPEFLTYFQNEAQLEKSRLLSDRFSAERPKGSFSTLEIQRTEQGDSAMYLCASSPPRLSQETQYFGPGTRLLVL.

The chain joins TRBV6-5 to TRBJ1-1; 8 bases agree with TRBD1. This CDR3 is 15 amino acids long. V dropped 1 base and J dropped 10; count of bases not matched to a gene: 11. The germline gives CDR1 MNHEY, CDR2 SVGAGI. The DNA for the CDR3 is TGTGCCAGCAGTTACTATGGGACAGGCGGTGATGGAGCTTTCTTT. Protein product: CASSYYGTGGDGAFF.